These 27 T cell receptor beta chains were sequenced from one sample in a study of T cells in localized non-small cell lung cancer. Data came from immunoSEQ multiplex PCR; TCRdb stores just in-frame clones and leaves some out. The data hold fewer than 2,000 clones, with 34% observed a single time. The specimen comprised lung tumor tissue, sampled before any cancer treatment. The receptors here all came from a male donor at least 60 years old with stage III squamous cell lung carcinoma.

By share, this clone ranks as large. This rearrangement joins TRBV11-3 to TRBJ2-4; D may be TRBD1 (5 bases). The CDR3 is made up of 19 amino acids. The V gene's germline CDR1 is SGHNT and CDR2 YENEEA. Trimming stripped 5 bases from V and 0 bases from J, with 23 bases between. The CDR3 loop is CASSQGSSTGNLAKNIQYF. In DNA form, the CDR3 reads TGTGCCAGCAGCCAAGGAAGTTCTACAGGTAACCTAGCCAAAAACATTCAGTACTTC.

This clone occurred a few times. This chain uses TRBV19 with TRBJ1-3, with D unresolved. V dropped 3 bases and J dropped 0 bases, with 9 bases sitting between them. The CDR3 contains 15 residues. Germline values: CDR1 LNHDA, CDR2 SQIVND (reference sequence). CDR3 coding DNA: TGTGCCAGTAGTATGAAGGGTCACTCTGGAAACACCATATATTTT. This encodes CASSMKGHSGNTIYF.

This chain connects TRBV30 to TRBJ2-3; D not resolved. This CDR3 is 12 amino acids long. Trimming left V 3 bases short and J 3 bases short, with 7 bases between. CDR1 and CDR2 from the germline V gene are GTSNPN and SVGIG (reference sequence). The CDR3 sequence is CAWSHQTDTQYF. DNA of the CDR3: TGTGCCTGGAGCCACCAAACAGATACGCAGTATTTT.

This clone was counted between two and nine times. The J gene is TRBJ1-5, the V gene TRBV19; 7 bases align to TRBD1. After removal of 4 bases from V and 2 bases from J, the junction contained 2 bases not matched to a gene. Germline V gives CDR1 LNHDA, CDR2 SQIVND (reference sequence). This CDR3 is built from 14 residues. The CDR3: CASSTTGGNQPQHF. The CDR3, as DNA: TGTGCCAGTAGTACCACAGGGGGCAATCAGCCCCAGCATTTT.

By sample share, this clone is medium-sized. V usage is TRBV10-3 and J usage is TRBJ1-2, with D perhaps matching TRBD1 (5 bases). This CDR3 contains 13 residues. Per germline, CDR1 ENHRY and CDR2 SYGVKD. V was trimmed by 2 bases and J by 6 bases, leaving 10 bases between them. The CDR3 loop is CAISEDRGHGYTF. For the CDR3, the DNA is TGTGCCATCAGTGAGGACAGAGGCCATGGCTACACCTTC.

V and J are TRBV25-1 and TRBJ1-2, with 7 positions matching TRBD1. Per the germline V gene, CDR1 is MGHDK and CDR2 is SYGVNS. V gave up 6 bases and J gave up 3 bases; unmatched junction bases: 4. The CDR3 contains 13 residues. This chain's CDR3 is CASSGQAYYGYTF. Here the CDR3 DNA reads TGTGCCAGCAGCGGACAGGCCTACTATGGCTACACCTTC.

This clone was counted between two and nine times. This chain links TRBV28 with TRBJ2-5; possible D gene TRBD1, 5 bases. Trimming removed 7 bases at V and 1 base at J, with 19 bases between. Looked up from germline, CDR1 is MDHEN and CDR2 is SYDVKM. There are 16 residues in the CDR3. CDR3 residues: CASTPLGRGPQETQYF. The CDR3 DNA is TGTGCCAGCACCCCCCTCGGTAGGGGCCCCCAAGAGACCCAGTACTTC.

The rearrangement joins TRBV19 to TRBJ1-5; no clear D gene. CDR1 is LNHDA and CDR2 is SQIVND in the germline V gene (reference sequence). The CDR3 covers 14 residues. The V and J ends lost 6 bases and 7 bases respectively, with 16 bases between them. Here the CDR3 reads CASRRDTPHQPQHF. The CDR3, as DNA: TGTGCCAGTAGGAGAGACACCCCGCACCAGCCCCAGCATTTT.

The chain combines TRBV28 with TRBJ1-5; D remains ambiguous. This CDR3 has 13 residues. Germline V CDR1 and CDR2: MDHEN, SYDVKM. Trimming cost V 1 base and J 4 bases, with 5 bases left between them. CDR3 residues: CASSLLGNQPQHF. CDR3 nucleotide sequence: TGTGCCAGCAGTTTATTGGGTAATCAGCCCCAGCATTTT.

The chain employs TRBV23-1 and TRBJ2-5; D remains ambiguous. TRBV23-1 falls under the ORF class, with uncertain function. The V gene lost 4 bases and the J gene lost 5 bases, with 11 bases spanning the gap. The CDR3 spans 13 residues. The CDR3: CASSPTIRETQYF. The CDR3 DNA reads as TGCGCCAGCAGTCCTACGATCCGGGAGACCCAGTACTTC.

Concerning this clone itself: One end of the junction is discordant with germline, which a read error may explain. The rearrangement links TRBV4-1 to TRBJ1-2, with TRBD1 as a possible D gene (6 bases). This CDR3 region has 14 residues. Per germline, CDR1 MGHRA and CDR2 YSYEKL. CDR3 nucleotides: TGCGCCAACAGCCAAAATTTACAGGGTTGGGGCTACACCTTC. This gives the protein CANSQNLQGWGYTF.

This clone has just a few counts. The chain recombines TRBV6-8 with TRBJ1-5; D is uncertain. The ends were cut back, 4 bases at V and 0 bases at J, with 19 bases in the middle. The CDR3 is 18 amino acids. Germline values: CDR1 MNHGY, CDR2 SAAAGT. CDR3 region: CASSFGRPGLYSNQPQHF. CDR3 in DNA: TGTGCCAGCAGTTTCGGACGGCCGGGTCTATATAGCAATCAGCCCCAGCATTTT.

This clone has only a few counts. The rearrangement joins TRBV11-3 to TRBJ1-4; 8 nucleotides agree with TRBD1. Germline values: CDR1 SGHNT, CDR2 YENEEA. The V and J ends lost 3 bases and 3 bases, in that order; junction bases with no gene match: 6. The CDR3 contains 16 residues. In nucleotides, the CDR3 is TGTGCCAGCAGCTTCCGCCAGGGGGCTTCTAATGAAAAACTGTTTTTT. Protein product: CASSFRQGASNEKLFF.

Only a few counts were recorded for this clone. This CDR3 is CASSTRQGGDTEAFF. CDR3 coding DNA: TGTGCCAGCAGTACCCGACAGGGAGGGGACACTGAAGCTTTCTTT. V usage is TRBV6-8 and J usage is TRBJ1-1, with 7 bases fitting TRBD1. V lost 5 bases, J lost 3 bases, and 9 bases stayed unmatched. The CDR3 consists of 15 residues. The germline CDR1 and CDR2 sequences are MNHGY and SAAAGT.

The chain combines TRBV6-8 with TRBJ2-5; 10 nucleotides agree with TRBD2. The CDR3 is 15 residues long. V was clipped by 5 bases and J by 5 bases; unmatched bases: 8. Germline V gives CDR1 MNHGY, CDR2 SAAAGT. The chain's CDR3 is CASSPGLADVETQYF. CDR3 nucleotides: TGTGCCAGCAGTCCCGGACTAGCGGACGTGGAGACCCAGTACTTC.

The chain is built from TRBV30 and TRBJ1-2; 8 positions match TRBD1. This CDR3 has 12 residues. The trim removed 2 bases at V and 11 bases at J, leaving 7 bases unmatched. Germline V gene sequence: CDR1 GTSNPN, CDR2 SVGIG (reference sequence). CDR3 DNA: TGTGCCTGGAGTACTAGGACAGGGCGGTACACCTTC. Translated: CAWSTRTGRYTF.

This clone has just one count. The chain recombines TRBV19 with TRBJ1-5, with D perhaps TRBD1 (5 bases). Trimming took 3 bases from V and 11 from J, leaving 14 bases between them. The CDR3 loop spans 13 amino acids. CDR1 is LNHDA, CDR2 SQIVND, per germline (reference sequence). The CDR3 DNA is TGTGCCAGTAGTATTGGGACGCCCTTATCCCAGCATTTT. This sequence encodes CASSIGTPLSQHF.

CDR3 sequence reads: CASKAGARTEAFF. The CDR3 nucleotides are TGTGCCAGCAAAGCAGGGGCGAGGACTGAAGCTTTCTTT. V is TRBV28 and J is TRBJ1-1; a weak D match, TRBD1 (6 bases). CDR3 length: 13 amino acids. From germline, CDR1 is MDHEN and CDR2 SYDVKM. V was clipped by 7 bases and J by 5 bases, with 14 bases between them.

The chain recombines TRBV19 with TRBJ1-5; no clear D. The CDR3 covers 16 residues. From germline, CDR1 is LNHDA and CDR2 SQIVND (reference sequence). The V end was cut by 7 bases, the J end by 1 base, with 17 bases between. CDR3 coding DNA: TGTGCCAGTATGTGGCGGACGGAGCAGAGCAATCAGCCCCAGCATTTT. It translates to CASMWRTEQSNQPQHF. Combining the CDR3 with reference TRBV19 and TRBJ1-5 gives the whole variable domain DGGITQSPKYLFRKEGQNVTLSCEQNLNHDAMYWYRQDPGQGLRLIYYSQIVNDFQKGDIAEGYSVSREKKESFPLTVTSAQKNPTAFYLCASMWRTEQSNQPQHFGDGTRLSIL.

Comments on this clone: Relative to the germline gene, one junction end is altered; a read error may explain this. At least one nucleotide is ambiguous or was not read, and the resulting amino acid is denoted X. In DNA, the CDR3 is TGTGYCAGCAGCTTCCGGACAGGGCAAGGAAACACCATATATTTT. Protein: CXSSFRTGQGNTIYF. The V call is TRBV11-3, the J call TRBJ1-3, with TRBD1 identical over 8 bases. CDR3 length: 15 amino acids. CDR1 is SGHNT and CDR2 is YENEEA in the germline V gene.

The CDR3 DNA reads TGTGCCAGCAGTACCTTACAGGGTATCGGTTATGGCTACACCTTC. Translation: CASSTLQGIGYGYTF. The rearrangement links TRBV6-8 to TRBJ1-2, with D possibly being TRBD1 (6 bases). The CDR3 has 15 amino acids. Trimming removed 5 bases from V and 5 bases from J, with 18 bases in between. Germline loops: CDR1 MNHGY, CDR2 SAAAGT.

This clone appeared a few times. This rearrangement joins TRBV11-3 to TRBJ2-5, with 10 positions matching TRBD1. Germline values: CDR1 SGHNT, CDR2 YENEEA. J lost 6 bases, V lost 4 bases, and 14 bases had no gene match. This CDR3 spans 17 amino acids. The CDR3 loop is CASSSPRPGQGQKTQYF. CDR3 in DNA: TGTGCCAGCAGCTCCCCGCGACCGGGACAGGGGCAAAAGACCCAGTACTTC.

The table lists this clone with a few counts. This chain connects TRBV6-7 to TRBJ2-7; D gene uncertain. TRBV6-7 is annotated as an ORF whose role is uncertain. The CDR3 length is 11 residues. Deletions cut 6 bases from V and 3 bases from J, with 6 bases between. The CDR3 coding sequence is TGTGCCAGCAGCCAAAACTACGAGCAGTACTTC. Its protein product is CASSQNYEQYF.

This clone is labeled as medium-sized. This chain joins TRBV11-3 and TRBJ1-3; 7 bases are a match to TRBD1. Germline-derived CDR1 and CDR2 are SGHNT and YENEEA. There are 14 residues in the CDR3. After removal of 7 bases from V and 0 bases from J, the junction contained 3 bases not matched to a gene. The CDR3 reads CASTGTDSGNTIYF. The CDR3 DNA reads TGTGCCAGCACCGGGACAGACTCTGGAAACACCATATATTTT.

The CDR3 loop is CASSIGGAVSSPLHF. Here the CDR3 DNA reads TGTGCCAGTAGTATCGGGGGCGCGGTATCTTCACCCCTCCACTTT. The chain has TRBV19 and TRBJ1-6; a possible D gene is TRBD1 (6 bases). The V gene's germline CDR1 is LNHDA and CDR2 SQIVND (reference sequence). The CDR3 extends over 15 amino acids. Trimming shortened V by 3 bases and J by 9 bases, and 15 bases separated the two germline ends.

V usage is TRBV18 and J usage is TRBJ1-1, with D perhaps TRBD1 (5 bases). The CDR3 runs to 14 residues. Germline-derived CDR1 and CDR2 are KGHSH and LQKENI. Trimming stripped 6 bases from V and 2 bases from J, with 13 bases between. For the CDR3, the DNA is TGTGCCAGCTCGCCTACCACAGGAAACACTGAAGCTTTCTTT. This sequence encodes CASSPTTGNTEAFF.

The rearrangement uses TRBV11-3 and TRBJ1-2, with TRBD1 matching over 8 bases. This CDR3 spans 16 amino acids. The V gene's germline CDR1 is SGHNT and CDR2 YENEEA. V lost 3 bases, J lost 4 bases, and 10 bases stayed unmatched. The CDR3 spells CASSFLAGTGRYGYTF. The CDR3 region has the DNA TGTGCCAGCAGCTTCCTAGCAGGGACAGGCCGCTATGGCTACACCTTC.